Sequencing of this T cell receptor (beta chain) was carried out in a study of response to subunit inactivated influenza vaccine. TCRdb fed the RT-PCR reads into MiXCR, producing one record per CDR3 protein. The sample has some 570,000 distinct CDR3 sequences, about 10% seen once; the top ten hold about 10%. V was clipped by 2 bases and J by 3 bases, with 3 bases between them. This CDR3 region has 11 residues. Germline-derived CDR1 and CDR2 are SGHDT and YYEEEE. This same sample was also taken into another study, of T cells expressing NK-cell markers. That source adds: UMIs were included in TCR beta cDNA generated by 5'RACE template switching.

The material was PBMCs from blood, obtained on the day of vaccination. The gene calls are TRBV5-6 and TRBJ2-7; D unclear. The TCR was taken from a man aged 50 to 60 who received an inactivated influenza vaccine. The CDR3 DNA reads as TGTGCCAGCAGCTTCCACTACGAGCAGTACTTC. This translates into CASSFHYEQYF.